The 4 T cell receptor beta chains reported below all come from one sample, sequenced in a study of T cells in tumors after PD-1 blockade. Assay: immunoSEQ multiplex PCR; the TCRdb copy retains only in-frame clones and omits some. The sample lists about 47,000 clones; 75% to 85% were seen once. The specimen comprised PBMCs, sampled before anti-PD-1 treatment. Every receptor here comes from a human donor with basal cell carcinoma.

The chain uses TRBV7-3 and TRBJ2-1, with D perhaps TRBD2 (6 bases). Germline loops: CDR1 SGHTA, CDR2 FQGTGA. The CDR3 length is 16 residues. Trimming pared 2 bases from V and 2 bases from J, leaving 13 bases between. For the CDR3, the DNA is TGTGCCAGCAGCTTACCAGCGGGTTATGCCTACAATGAGCAGTTCTTC. Its protein is CASSLPAGYAYNEQFF.

The rearrangement links TRBV3-1 (or the pseudogene TRBV3-2) to TRBJ2-2, with unresolved D. This CDR3 comprises 15 residues. Germline V gene data show CDR1 as LGHDT and CDR2 as YNNKEL (reference sequence). With 3 bases removed from V and 0 bases from J, the gap between germline ends came to 8 bases. The CDR3 nucleotides are TGTGCCAGCAGCCACCTATTAGCGAACACCGGGGAGCTGTTTTTT. As protein: CASSHLLANTGELFF.

As for this clone: A junction boundary mismatches the germline segment, possibly from a read error. This specimen includes other DNA sequences encoding the same CDR3. V usage is TRBV2 and J usage is TRBJ2-6; 7 bases match TRBD1. Germline CDR1 and CDR2: SNHLY and FYNNEI. This CDR3 spans 17 amino acids. CDR3 coding DNA: TGCGCCAGCAGTGAGATAGGGACAGTCTCTGGGGCCAACGTCCTGACTTTC. Protein: CASSEIGTVSGANVLTF.

This clone was counted between two and nine times. The rearrangement joins TRBV4-1 to TRBJ1-1, with D hard to call. V was shortened by 4 bases and J by 8 bases, with 14 bases between the two germline ends. From germline, CDR1 is MGHRA and CDR2 YSYEKL. The CDR3 has 13 residues. The CDR3 reads CASSPGLYIEAFF. DNA of the CDR3: TGCGCCAGCAGCCCCGGACTTTACATAGAAGCTTTCTTT.